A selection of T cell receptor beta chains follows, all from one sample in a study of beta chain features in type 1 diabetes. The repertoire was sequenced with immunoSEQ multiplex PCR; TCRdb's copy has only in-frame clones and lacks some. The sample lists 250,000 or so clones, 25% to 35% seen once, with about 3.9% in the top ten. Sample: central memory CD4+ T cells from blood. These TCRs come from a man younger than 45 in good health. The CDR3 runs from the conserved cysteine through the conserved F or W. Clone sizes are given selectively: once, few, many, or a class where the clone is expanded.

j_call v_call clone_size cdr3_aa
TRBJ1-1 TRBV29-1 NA CSVEAFLESEAFF
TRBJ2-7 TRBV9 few CASLPGLAGRSYEQYF
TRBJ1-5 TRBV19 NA CASSTTGSNQPQHF
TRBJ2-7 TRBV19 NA CASRTGTGYEQYF
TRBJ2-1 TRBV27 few CASLKFPGQGASYNEQFF
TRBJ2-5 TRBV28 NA CASSADTLGTSGTTQYF
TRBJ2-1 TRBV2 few CASSLGYNEQFF
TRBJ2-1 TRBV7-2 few CASSSAWDEQFF
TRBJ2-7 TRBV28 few CASIRTGGFYEQYF
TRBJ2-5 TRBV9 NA CASSVGASGGLWETQYF
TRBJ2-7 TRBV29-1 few CSVRTGTRYEQYF
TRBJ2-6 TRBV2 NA CASSEEGAGANVLTF
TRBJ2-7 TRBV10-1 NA CASSESGTGGEQYF
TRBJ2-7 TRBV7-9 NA CASSLGTYTEQYF
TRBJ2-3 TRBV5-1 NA CASSPEPSVGTDTQYF
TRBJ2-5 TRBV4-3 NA CASSQDSLQETQYF
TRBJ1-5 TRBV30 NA CAWSEAIWPQHF
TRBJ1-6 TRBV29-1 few CSVAQSNNSPLHF
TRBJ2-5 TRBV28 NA CASSLGTGKETQYF
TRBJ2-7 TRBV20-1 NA CSARGYYEQYF
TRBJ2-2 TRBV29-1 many CSVASSGELFF
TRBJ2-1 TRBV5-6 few CASSPPFLPETNEQFF
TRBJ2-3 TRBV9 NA CASSVGAVTRDTQYF
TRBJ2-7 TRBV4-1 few CASSQERGGTYEQYF
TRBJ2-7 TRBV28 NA CASSLKYEQYF
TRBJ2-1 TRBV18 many CASSPTSGGISNEQFF
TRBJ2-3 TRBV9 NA CASTKSETSTDTQYF
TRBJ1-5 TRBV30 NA CAWSSSRTGESNQPQHF
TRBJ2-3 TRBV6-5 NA CASSNRDTQYF
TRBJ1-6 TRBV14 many CASSQGQLLKSPLHF
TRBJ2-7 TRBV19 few CASSIRTGTYEQYF
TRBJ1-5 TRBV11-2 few CASSLARGQPQHF
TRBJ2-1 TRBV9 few CASSVEGGAYNEQFF
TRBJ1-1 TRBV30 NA CAWSFRGNTEAFF
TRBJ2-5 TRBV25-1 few CASSEWASGTQETQYF
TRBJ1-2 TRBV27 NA CASGGRTYGYTF
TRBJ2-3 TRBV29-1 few CSVDRLGADTQYF